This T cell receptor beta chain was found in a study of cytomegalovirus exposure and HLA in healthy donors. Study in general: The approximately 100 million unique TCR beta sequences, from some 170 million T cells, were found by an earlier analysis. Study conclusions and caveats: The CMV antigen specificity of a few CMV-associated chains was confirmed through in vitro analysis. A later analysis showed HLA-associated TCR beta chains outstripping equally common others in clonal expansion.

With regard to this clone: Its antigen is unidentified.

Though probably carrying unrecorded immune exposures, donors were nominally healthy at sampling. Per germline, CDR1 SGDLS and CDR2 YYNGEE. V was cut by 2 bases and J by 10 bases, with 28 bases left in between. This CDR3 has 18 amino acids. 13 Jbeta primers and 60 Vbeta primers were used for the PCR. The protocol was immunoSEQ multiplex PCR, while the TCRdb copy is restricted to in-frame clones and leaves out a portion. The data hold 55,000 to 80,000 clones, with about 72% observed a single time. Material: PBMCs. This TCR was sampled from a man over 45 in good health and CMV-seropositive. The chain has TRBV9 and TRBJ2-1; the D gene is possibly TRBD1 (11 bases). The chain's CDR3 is CASSVGQGGSLAGVEQFF. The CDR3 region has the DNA TGTGCCAGCAGCGTGGGACAGGGGGGGTCGCTAGCGGGAGTGGAGCAGTTCTTC.